This entry features one T cell receptor (beta chain) sequence. Its matching antigen is unknown. This sample was taken from a study of cytomegalovirus exposure and HLA in healthy donors. Points from the study as a whole: Some public TCRs appeared in many individuals, while most sequences were rare. Some TCR beta chains (over 150 of them) were listed as cytomegalovirus-associated. There were a few CMV-associated chains whose specificity for CMV antigens was confirmed in vitro.

Produced via immunoSEQ multiplex PCR; TCRdb's table is partial and in-frame only. The top ten clones hold around 10% of a sample with about 88,000 clones, around 82% of them seen once. Germline assignment: CDR1 MNHEY and CDR2 SVGAGI. The CDR3 consists of 13 residues. The clonotype originates from a woman aged 18-30 years in good health and CMV-seropositive. Sequenced sample: PBMCs. V gene TRBV6-5 combines with J gene TRBJ2-5, with a tentative D call TRBD1 (5 bases). TRBJ2-7 explains the end of the DNA better; the J call may be wrong. The CDR3 spells CASSLSGLYEQYF. The CDR3 bases are TGTGCCAGCAGTTTGTCAGGGCTCTACGAGCAGTACTTC.